The subject of this entry is one T cell receptor beta chain. TCRdb keeps only in-frame clones here, not all; method: immunoSEQ multiplex PCR. This table holds just over 95,000 clones, approximately 90% found once. This CDR3 is 13 amino acids long. Germline V gives CDR1 LNHDA, CDR2 SQIVND (reference sequence). V gave up 6 bases and J gave up 0 bases; unmatched junction bases: 2. This entry is derived from a study of blood T cell repertoires in COVID-19. The chain joins TRBV19 to TRBJ2-7; TRBD2 matches at 7 bases. The source material was peripheral blood. The source of this sequence is a man aged 50 or older with acute or convalescent COVID-19. The DNA of the CDR3 is TGTGCCAGTAGCCGGACTAGCTCCTACGAGCAGTACTTC. This codes for CASSRTSSYEQYF.